The sequence of this T cell receptor beta chain was determined in a study of cytomegalovirus exposure and HLA in healthy donors. Study context: The 120 or so validation repertoires, a later analysis reported, used the same platform as the 666 first-cohort repertoires.

Clones were read by immunoSEQ multiplex PCR, and TCRdb kept only the in-frame ones, dropping some. The sample carries about 58,000 clones, 90% recorded once. Comment on this clone: The target antigen is unknown.

Study results and limitations: With high specificity and sensitivity, the classifier reportedly diagnosed cytomegalovirus status. Subsequent analysis found a tendency for first-cohort TCR clusters to co-occur within the 95 to 150 validation repertoires. Listed as cytomegalovirus-associated were more than 150 TCR beta chains.

The receptor's source is a man aged 18-30 years in good health and CMV-seronegative. Sequencing used PBMCs.

The CDR3 here is CASSQVGGGRARYEQYF. For the CDR3, the DNA is TGTGCCAGCAGCCAAGTTGGTGGCGGGAGGGCAAGGTACGAGCAGTACTTC. The J gene is TRBJ2-7, the V gene TRBV4-2; 9 nucleotides agree with TRBD2. The CDR3 is 17 amino acids. Losses at the gene ends were 1 base for V and 4 bases for J; bases not matched to a gene: 11. The germline gives CDR1 LGHNA, CDR2 YNFKEQ.